The subject of this entry is one T cell receptor beta chain. Its specificity is not known. As for the donors, each was a healthy bone marrow donor. The germline CDR1 and CDR2 sequences are SGHNT and YENEEA. Trimming removed 3 bases from V and 5 bases from J, with 13 bases in between. CDR3 length: 14 residues. Both 60 Vbeta primers and 13 Jbeta primers went into the PCR. Profiled with immunoSEQ multiplex PCR; TCRdb holds only in-frame clones, not every one. The repertoire has some 200,000 clones, about 83% of them found once; the top ten carry just over 1.4%. This sample was taken from a study of cytomegalovirus exposure and HLA in healthy donors. Study results and caveats: There were some public TCRs occurring in many donors, but most TCR sequences were rare. Several top significant clusters appeared, in a later analysis, to be linked to common viral pathogens.

This TCR was sampled from a girl between 5 and 17 years old in good health and CMV-seronegative. Sequencing used PBMCs. The chain has TRBV11-3 and TRBJ1-1; D ambiguous. The CDR3 spells CASSLSRPITEAFF. DNA of the CDR3: TGTGCCAGCAGCTTGAGTCGTCCCATTACTGAAGCTTTCTTT.